This TCR beta chain was identified during a study of read filtering for tumor transcriptome and immune sequencing. The wider study: After DNase treatment, RNA was made into whole-transcriptome libraries. TCR-mapped reads were about 4 to 10.27 million with IR-seq versus roughly 80 to 1,300 with RNA-seq.

Molecular barcoded adaptors covering alpha/delta and beta/gamma chains were used on about 0.4 ug RNA. TCRdb called the reads again in MiXCR, with one record for every CDR3 protein. The data hold roughly 90,000 distinct CDR3 sequences, with 20% to 25% observed a single time. This clonotype appeared many times. Its antigen remains unidentified. Germline CDR1 is MDHEN and CDR2 is SYDVKM. With 5 bases removed from V and 3 bases from J, the gap between germline ends came to 11 bases. This CDR3 spans 13 amino acids. General observations from the study: Sorted CD138-negative bone marrow cells were not purified T cells.

This chain connects TRBV28 to TRBJ2-7, with TRBD2 as a possible D gene (6 bases). Sequenced: a population of CD138-negative cells sorted from bone marrow. The source of this sequence is a donor aged 40 or older with multiple myeloma. CDR3 region: CASSPSGGYEQYF. In DNA form, the CDR3 reads TGTGCCAGCAGTCCCTCCGGGGGCTACGAGCAGTACTTC.